The T cell receptor beta chain described here comes from a study of blood T cell repertoires in COVID-19 (dated by TCRdb to the early 2020s). Looking at the study overall: Samples from collaborators originated in the United States, Italy and Spain and spanned both the acute and convalescent phases of COVID-19. The material from the prospective study consisted of cDNA or gDNA derived from T cells, B-cell-depleted T cells, or PBMCs. Deeply sampled blood TCRbeta repertoires from subjects exposed to, actively infected with, or recovered from COVID-19 were included in the dataset. A freely available public database, intended as a resource for researchers studying the immune response to SARS-CoV-2, is where the repertoires were released. Samples came from the ongoing ImmuneRACE study (first 160 participants) plus 1,254 subjects from 6 global collaborators. The sample metadata nearly always contained a de-identified subject ID, COVID-19 status, age in years and sex. Where available, HLA class I and class II types were taken from metadata supplied by the sample provider and were not determined by assay-based typing. The full study reports these points: The amount of clinical and demographic metadata varied by source and participant and was provided uncurated.

About this clone: Its antigen is still unknown. The input lacks base qualities; no much larger clone sits a single base away.

The CDR3 numbers 13 residues from cysteine through phenylalanine. CDR3 DNA only is kept here, 39 bases in frame from base 1. V sheds 3 bases and J sheds 11 bases, leaving 13 bases between their ends. As encoded in the germline V gene, CDR1 is MNHNS while CDR2 is SASEGT. One collaborating source in Seattle enrolled patients while the patients were actively infected and followed the patients over time throughout the course of disease. Each collaborating institution followed its own protocols to collect whole blood in K2EDTA tubes. For TCRbeta analysis, collaborator samples were shipped as frozen whole blood, as isolated PBMCs, or as DNA extracted from either sample type. TCRbeta CDR3 regions were amplified from genomic DNA using the immunoSEQ Assay, a bias-controlled multiplex PCR. Processing in the source paper ran as follows. The number of nucleated cells in each sample was estimated from the amplification of reference gene primers within the assay. To quantify the absolute abundance of each unique TCRbeta CDR3 rearrangement, sequence reads were collapsed and filtered. For each sample, productive Simpson clonality was calculated as the square root of Simpson's diversity index across productive rearrangements. TCRdb obtained this table from immuneACCESS and retained in-frame rearrangements with V and J assigned. These tables miss some clones; where compared with another copy, unresolved V genes account for less than half of the shortfall, and the remainder is unexplained. V and J calls plus clone size are reproduced from that table; the DNA served to infer D and trimming. The sample table lists about 170,000 clones, almost 85% of them with a count of one. Around 2.7% of the sample lies in the top ten.

In this chain, TRBV6-1 is recombined with TRBJ1-4, and possibly TRBD1, on 6 matching bases. This clonotype was sampled from an elderly woman with COVID-19, enrolled during active disease. Sequencing used peripheral blood. The nucleotide sequence reads as follows: TGTGCCAGCAGTGACGGGACAACCGGGAAACTGTTTTTT. Protein translation: CASSDGTTGKLFF.